This T cell receptor (beta chain) is from a study of response to subunit inactivated influenza vaccine. Study-wide points: Few new T cells, the authors suggested, are recruited by each seasonal influenza vaccination.

In this sample, this clonotype turned up a few times. Its antigen is unidentified. One entry per CDR3 protein, called by TCRdb with MiXCR from the RT-PCR reads. The sample records under 200,000 distinct CDR3 sequences, approximately 12% being singletons. Trimming took 0 bases from V and 2 from J; bases not matched to a gene: 4. The CDR3 sequence is 16 residues long. Germline lookup yields CDR1 MDHEN and CDR2 SYDVKM. The same sample was also studied in work on T cells expressing NK-cell markers. That publication notes: Libraries used 5'RACE template switching adding universal primer site and UMIs. Repertoire data for TCR beta were derived from sorted T cells (CD3+CD56+NKG2C+, CD3+CD56+NKG2C- and CD3+CD56-NKG2C+). The eight sequenced donors comprised seven who were HCMV-seropositive and one who was seronegative.

The sample was CD8+ T cells sorted from PBMCs, taken approximately 12 days after vaccination. This receptor was identified in a man between 45 and 60 years old who received an inactivated influenza vaccine. The chain combines TRBV28 with TRBJ2-5, with 9 bases that match TRBD1. Here the CDR3 DNA reads TGTGCCAGCAGTTTATGGGACAGGGGAGGTCAAGAGACCCAGTACTTC. Translation gives CASSLWDRGGQETQYF.